This T cell receptor (beta chain) was recovered during a study of blood T cell repertoires in COVID-19. Study in general: The United States, Italy and Spain provided the acute and convalescent COVID-19 samples. T cells, B-cell-depleted T cells, or PBMCs provided the cDNA or gDNA that served as material.

V gave up 8 bases and J gave up 7 bases; unmatched junction bases: 11. CDR1 and CDR2 from the germline V gene are SGHVS and FQNEAQ. This CDR3 comprises 15 residues. Here immunoSEQ multiplex PCR was the method, and the copy in TCRdb shows in-frame clones only, minus some. Counted here are roughly 150,000 clones, 75% to 90% occurring once; the ten biggest clones make up more than 2%. Sequences were obtained from peripheral blood. This TCR came from a woman aged 70-85 years with acute or convalescent COVID-19. V is TRBV7-8 and J is TRBJ2-1, with 10 bases that match TRBD1. CDR3 sequence: CASGGWDRGGNEQFF. CDR3 in DNA: TGTGCCAGCGGGGGGTGGGACAGGGGAGGAAATGAGCAGTTCTTC.